These T cell receptor beta chains were read from a single sample in a study of T cell responses to AZD1222 COVID-19 vaccine. TCRdb keeps only in-frame clones here, not all; method: immunoSEQ multiplex PCR. The sample contains 150,000 to 200,000 clones, about 90% of which appear only once. Specimen: peripheral blood, collected 28 days after the second dose of the MenACWY control vaccine. The receptor source for this set is an adult who received the MenACWY meningococcal vaccine as a control. Each CDR3 is given with its conserved first and last residue. D genes are given only for firm matches. The size entry is marked missing in some rows and otherwise reads once, few, many or a size class.

TRBJ2-1 TRBD1 once TRBV6-5 TGTGCCAGCACCGCGCCCCAGGGGGCCTACAATGAGCAGTTCTTC CASTAPQGAYNEQFF
TRBJ1-5 - once TRBV19 TGTGCCAGTAGTCACGGATCCCTGACCAATCAGCCCCAGCATTTT CASSHGSLTNQPQHF
TRBJ1-6 - - TRBV7-3 TGTGCCAGCAGCCTCCGACAGGATTCACCCCTCCACTTT CASSLRQDSPLHF
TRBJ1-1 - - TRBV28 TGTGCCAGCAGTTCCCCGGCGGGACGCAAAATCACTGAAGCTTTCTTT CASSSPAGRKITEAFF
TRBJ1-1 TRBD1 - TRBV4-2 TGTGCCAGCAGCCGCGGGACAGCGAACACTGAAGCTTTCTTT CASSRGTANTEAFF
TRBJ2-3 - few TRBV9 TGTGCCAGCAGCGTAGTGGGGGAGGGCACAGATACGCAGTATTTT CASSVVGEGTDTQYF
TRBJ1-2 - - TRBV28 TGTGCCAGCAGTCCCCTACGCTATGGCTACACCTTC CASSPLRYGYTF
TRBJ2-2 - - TRBV7-2 TGTGCCAGCAGCTTATATAGGAACACCGGGGAGCTGTTTTTT CASSLYRNTGELFF
TRBJ1-2 - once TRBV28 TGTGCCAGCAGTTTGGGTGCCTATGGCTACACCTTC CASSLGAYGYTF
TRBJ1-1 - - TRBV15 TGTGCCACCAGCAGGCCCTTAGACGGTACGGGCACTGAAGCTTTCTTT CATSRPLDGTGTEAFF
TRBJ1-6 - once TRBV7-8 TGTGCCAGCAGCCCTCTTCGGGGCTCCTATAATTCACCCCTCCACTTT CASSPLRGSYNSPLHF
TRBJ1-3 - - TRBV7-2 TGTGCCAGCCCCGCAGATGCAGGGTCTTCCGCCTCTGGAAACACCATATATTTT CASPADAGSSASGNTIYF
TRBJ2-1 - - TRBV14 TGTGCCAGCAGCCAAGATCGGCCTCAGCCCAATGAGCAGTTCTTC CASSQDRPQPNEQFF
TRBJ1-2 TRBD1 - TRBV5-1 TGCGCCAGCAGCCAAGCTCCCGGGACAGGGAGTGGCTACACCTTC CASSQAPGTGSGYTF
TRBJ2-7 - - TRBV29-1 TGCAGCGTTGCTTACGCATCCTACGAGCAGTACTTC CSVAYASYEQYF
TRBJ2-1 TRBD2 - TRBV5-5 TGTGCCAGCAGCTTCTGGACTAGCGGGGCCAATGAGCAGTTCTTC CASSFWTSGANEQFF
TRBJ2-7 TRBD2 - TRBV4-2 TGTGCCAGCAGCCAAGATGGGACTAGAGGCTACGAGCAGTACTTC CASSQDGTRGYEQYF
TRBJ2-7 - - TRBV11-3 TGTGCCAGCAGCTGGGGGTCCCCCCGGGACTTC CASSWGSPRDF
TRBJ2-2 - once TRBV30 TGTGCCTGGAGTGTAGGCGGATACACCGGGGAGCTGTTTTTT CAWSVGGYTGELFF
TRBJ1-2 - - TRBV6-2/TRBV6-3 TGTGCCAGCAGTTACTTGGACTATGGCTACACCTTC CASSYLDYGYTF
TRBJ2-4 - - TRBV19 TGTGCCAGTAGCCCGCTCCTAGCCAAAAACATTCAGTACTTC CASSPLLAKNIQYF
TRBJ2-7 - few TRBV5-1 TGCGCCAGCAGCTCATGGCTGCCGCCTTACGAGCAGTACTTC CASSSWLPPYEQYF
TRBJ2-1 - once TRBV7-2 TGTGCCAGCAGCTCCTATCTCAATGAGCAGTTCTTC CASSSYLNEQFF
TRBJ1-2 - - TRBV5-4 TGTGCCAGCAGCTCTGGAGGGGAAGGGTATGGCTACACCTTC CASSSGGEGYGYTF
TRBJ1-2 - - TRBV16 TGTGCCAGCAGCCCATTCTACGGTGGCTACACCTTC CASSPFYGGYTF
TRBJ1-3 TRBD1 - TRBV5-4 TGTGCCAGCAGCGCCTCAGGGGGTTCCTCTGGAAACACCATATATTTT CASSASGGSSGNTIYF
TRBJ1-2 TRBD1 - TRBV24-1 TGTGCCACCAGTGACCCCGACAGGGTCTATGGCTACACCTTC CATSDPDRVYGYTF
TRBJ1-1 - - TRBV2 TGTGCCAGCGATACATCCCAGGGGAGGTTAGCTGAAGCTTTCTTT CASDTSQGRLAEAFF
TRBJ2-7 TRBD1 - TRBV5-6 TGTGCCAGCAGCGACTCGGGACAGGGAGGGCAAGAAAAGTACTTC CASSDSGQGGQEKYF
TRBJ2-7 - - TRBV5-6 TGTGCCAGCAGCCTGGGATGGCCGAGCTCCTACGAGCAGTACTTC CASSLGWPSSYEQYF
TRBJ1-4 - once TRBV6-6 TGTGCTACCTGTGCTCAGAGTAATGAAAAACTGTTTTTT CATCAQSNEKLFF
TRBJ2-1 - - TRBV5-4 TGTGCCAGCAGCCTAGACACCGAAATCAGTGAGCAGTTCTTC CASSLDTEISEQFF
TRBJ2-7 - - TRBV5-1 TGCGCCAGCAGCTTTACAGGGATCCCCTACGAGCAGTACTTC CASSFTGIPYEQYF
TRBJ2-2 - - TRBV10-1 TGCGCCAGCAGTGACCCGAACACCGGGGAGCTGTTTTTT CASSDPNTGELFF
TRBJ1-2 - - TRBV12-3/TRBV12-4 TGTGCCAGCAGTTTCGACAGGAGATATGGCTACACCTTC CASSFDRRYGYTF
TRBJ1-1 - once TRBV5-4 TGTGCCAGCAGCTTGGGACAAGGGGGGCGGTACACTGAAGCTTTCTTT CASSLGQGGRYTEAFF
TRBJ2-2 TRBD2 - TRBV15 TGTGCCACCAGCAGAGATAGCGGGAGCACCGGGGAGCTGTTTTTT CATSRDSGSTGELFF
TRBJ1-5 - - TRBV6-5 TGTGCCAGCAGGGGAGGGGAGGCCGGCAATCAGCCCCAGCATTTT CASRGGEAGNQPQHF
TRBJ1-5 - - TRBV7-8 TGTGCCAGCAGCTTAGCATGGTCGACCCAGCCCCAGCATTTT CASSLAWSTQPQHF
TRBJ2-3 TRBD1 - TRBV7-2 TGTGCCAGCACCCTACAGGGGTCCACAGATACGCAGTATTTT CASTLQGSTDTQYF
TRBJ2-7 - - TRBV27 TGTGCCAGCAGAACACTCAAGGGGGACGAGCAGTACTTC CASRTLKGDEQYF
TRBJ1-4 - - TRBV7-9 TGTGCCAGCAGCTTGTCGTTTGGGACTAATGAAAAACTGTTTTTT CASSLSFGTNEKLFF
TRBJ2-3 - - TRBV18 TGTGCCAGCTCACCTGGTGAGGGGTCCCTACAAGATACGCAGTATTTT CASSPGEGSLQDTQYF
TRBJ2-5 - - TRBV9 TGTGCCAGCAGCCGATACACAGAGGGAGAGACCCAGTACTTC CASSRYTEGETQYF
TRBJ2-7 - - TRBV20-1 TGCAGTGCCAGCGGAACCTACGAGCAGTACTTC CSASGTYEQYF
TRBJ2-7 - - TRBV4-3 TGCGCCAGCAGCCGGCTGAGACGGGACTACGAGCAGTACTTC CASSRLRRDYEQYF
TRBJ2-1 - - TRBV7-8 TGTGCCAGCAGAATAAGCGGGCACTCCTACAATGAGCAGTTCTTC CASRISGHSYNEQFF
TRBJ1-1 - - TRBV20-1 TGCAGTGCTACTGGTATCACTGAAGCTTTCTTT CSATGITEAFF
TRBJ2-7 TRBD1 few TRBV4-2 TGTGCCAGCAGCCCTACTGGACAGGGCTACGAGCAGTACTTC CASSPTGQGYEQYF
TRBJ1-6 - once TRBV7-2 TGTGCCAGCAGCACGGAAACGGGGGGAAATTCACCCCTCCACTTT CASSTETGGNSPLHF
TRBJ2-7 TRBD1 - TRBV27 TGTGCCAGCAGTTTCGGACAGGGTCGTGGGGAGCAGTACTTC CASSFGQGRGEQYF
TRBJ1-6 TRBD1 - TRBV6-5 TGTGCCAGCAGTTACAACAGGGGAAATTCACCCCTCCACTTT CASSYNRGNSPLHF
TRBJ2-7 TRBD2 - TRBV5-1 TGCGCCAGCAGCTTGACCCCTCCCTCGGGAGGAGAGCAGTACTTC CASSLTPPSGGEQYF
TRBJ2-1 TRBD2 - TRBV5-1 TGCGCCAGCAGCTTTTTAGCGGGGTCCTACAATGAGCAGTTCTTC CASSFLAGSYNEQFF